This section outlines one TCR beta chain sequence together with its context. A junction boundary mismatches the germline segment, possibly from a read error. The source of the sample is a study of blood T cells in healthy people across ages. Using a J-beta primer mix together with a sample-barcoded 5' primer, a second PCR was run for 7 to 11 cycles. TCRdb independently ran MiXCR on the 5' RACE reads; one entry per CDR3 protein. The table shows hundreds of thousands of distinct CDR3 sequences, with 58% occurring only once. The CDR3 runs to 14 residues. CDR1 and CDR2 (germline): SGHAT, FQNNGV. The chain employs TRBV11-2 and TRBJ1-4; D remains unclear. The specimen sequenced was blood. This receptor was taken from a man between 25 and 39 years old in good health. The CDR3: CASSPRVANENLFF. DNA of the CDR3: TGTGCCAGCAGCCCTAGGGTTGCTAATGAAAACCTGTTTTTT. Supplemented by reference TRBV11-2 and TRBJ1-4, the full variable domain reads EAGVAQSPRYKIIEKRQSVAFWCNPISGHATLYWYQQILGQGPKLLIQFQNNGVVDDSQLPKDRFSAERLKGVDSTLKIQPAKLEDSAVYLCASSPRVANENLFFGSGTQLSVL.